Each of the 3 T cell receptor beta chains below was sequenced from the same sample in a study of naive and memory T cell subsets. Amplification of ligated cDNA took four PCR rounds with SP2 and nested alpha and beta constant primers. Using its own MiXCR run on the 5' RACE reads, TCRdb lists one record per CDR3 protein. The data contain about 56,000 distinct CDR3 sequences, 6.5% to 8.5% of them singletons. An oligonucleotide containing a UMI was ligated to the 3' end of TCR cDNA. Receptors originate from a female donor in good health.

This clonotype was counted only a few times. The chain is built from TRBV20-1 and TRBJ2-5; D not certain. V lost 4 bases and J 5 bases, leaving 14 bases between the germline ends. The germline V gene has CDR1 DFQATT and CDR2 SNEGSKA (reference sequence). CDR3 length: 13 amino acids. The DNA of the CDR3 is TGCAGTGCTAACCCTCTGGCTCGGGAGACCCAGTACTTC. Translated, it gives CSANPLARETQYF.

The chain has TRBV20-1 and TRBJ2-7, with D unresolved. Trimming stripped 6 bases from V and 1 base from J, with 13 bases between. Germline loops: CDR1 DFQATT, CDR2 SNEGSKA (reference sequence). This CDR3 comprises 13 residues. The CDR3 region has the DNA TGCAGTGCCGTCCTCACAGTTTCCTACGAGCAGTACTTC. Translating it yields CSAVLTVSYEQYF.

The chain combines TRBV6-6 with TRBJ2-1; 10 nucleotides line up with TRBD1. This CDR3 is 16 amino acids long. The germline V gene encodes CDR1 MNHNY and CDR2 SVGAGI (reference sequence). Trimming removed 2 bases from V and 10 bases from J; junction bases left unmatched: 11. CDR3 sequence reads: CASSYVPGQGLGEQFF. The CDR3 DNA reads as TGTGCCAGCAGTTACGTCCCGGGACAGGGGTTAGGCGAGCAGTTCTTC.